This TCR beta chain was captured in a study of cytomegalovirus exposure and HLA in healthy donors. Regarding the study as a whole: Researchers reported in a later analysis that a missense DCLRE1C variant was tied to TCR beta V- and J-gene trimming.

Amplification used 60 Vbeta primers and 13 Jbeta primers. Authors' processing steps: Later analysis identified 65 million to 80 million unique TCR beta chains, 10 million to 12 million shared. The assay was immunoSEQ multiplex PCR, and TCRdb's table has in-frame clones only and misses some. For V, J and clone size, that table is used; D and trimming come from the DNA. The sample lists 120,000 or so clones; 70% to 90% were seen once. CDR3 length: 13 residues. Germline V gives CDR1 SGHTA, CDR2 FQGNSA. V was shortened by 4 bases and J by 4 bases, with 10 bases between the two germline ends. All the people who gave samples were healthy bone marrow donors. Points on this clone: Its cognate antigen is unknown.

The sample consisted of PBMCs. The genes are TRBV7-2 and TRBJ1-2, with D possibly matching TRBD1 (5 bases). The TCR sequence derives from a man younger than 30 in good health and CMV-seropositive. The CDR3 spells CASSSSGIYGYTF. CDR3 coding DNA: TGTGCCAGCAGCTCCTCAGGGATCTATGGCTACACCTTC. Full variable domain (rest looked up from reference TRBV7-2 and TRBJ1-2): GAGVSQSPSNKVTEKGKDVELRCDPISGHTALYWYRQSLGQGLEFLIYFQGNSAPDKSGLPSDRFSAERTGGSVSTLTIQRTQQEDSAVYLCASSSSGIYGYTFGSGTRLTVV.